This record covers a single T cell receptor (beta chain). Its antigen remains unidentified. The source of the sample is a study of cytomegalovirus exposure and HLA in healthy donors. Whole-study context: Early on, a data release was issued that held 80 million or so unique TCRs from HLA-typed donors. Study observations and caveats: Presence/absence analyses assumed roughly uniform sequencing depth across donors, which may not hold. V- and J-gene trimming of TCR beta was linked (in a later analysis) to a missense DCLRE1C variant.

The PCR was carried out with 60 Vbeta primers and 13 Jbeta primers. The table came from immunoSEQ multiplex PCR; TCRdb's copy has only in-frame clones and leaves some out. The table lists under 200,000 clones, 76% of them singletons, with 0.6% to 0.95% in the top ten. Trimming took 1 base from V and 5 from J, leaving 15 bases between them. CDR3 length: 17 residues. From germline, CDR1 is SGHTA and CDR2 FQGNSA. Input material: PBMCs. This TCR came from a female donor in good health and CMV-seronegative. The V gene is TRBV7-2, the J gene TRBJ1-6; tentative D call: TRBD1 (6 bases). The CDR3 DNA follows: TGTGCCAGCAGCTTAGTCGGCGCAGGGGTGAATAATTCACCCCTCCACTTT. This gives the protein CASSLVGAGVNNSPLHF.